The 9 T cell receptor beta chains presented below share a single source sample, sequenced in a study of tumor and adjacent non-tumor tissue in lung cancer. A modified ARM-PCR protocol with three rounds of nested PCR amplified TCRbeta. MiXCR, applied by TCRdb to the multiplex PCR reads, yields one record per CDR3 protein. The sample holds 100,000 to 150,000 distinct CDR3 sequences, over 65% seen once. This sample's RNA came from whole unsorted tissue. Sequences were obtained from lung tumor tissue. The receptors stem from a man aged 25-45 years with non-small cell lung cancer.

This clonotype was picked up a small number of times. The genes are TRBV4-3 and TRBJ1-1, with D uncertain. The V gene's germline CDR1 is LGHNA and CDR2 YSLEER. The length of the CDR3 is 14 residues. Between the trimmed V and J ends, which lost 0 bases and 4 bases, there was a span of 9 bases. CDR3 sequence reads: CASSQDEWLTEAFF. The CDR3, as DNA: TGCGCCAGCAGCCAAGACGAATGGCTCACTGAAGCTTTCTTT.

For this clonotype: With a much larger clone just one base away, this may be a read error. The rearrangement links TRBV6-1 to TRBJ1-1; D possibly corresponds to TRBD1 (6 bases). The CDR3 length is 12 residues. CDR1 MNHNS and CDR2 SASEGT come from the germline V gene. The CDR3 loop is CASSVMGAEALF. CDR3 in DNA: TGTGCCAGCAGTGTAATGGGGGCTGAAGCTCTCTTT.

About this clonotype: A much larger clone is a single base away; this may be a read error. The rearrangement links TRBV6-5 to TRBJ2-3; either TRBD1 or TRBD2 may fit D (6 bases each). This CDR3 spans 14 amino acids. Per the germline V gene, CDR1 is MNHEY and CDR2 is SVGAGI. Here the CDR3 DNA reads TGTACCAGCAGTTACAGGGAGGCGGCAGATACGCAGTATTTT. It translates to CTSSYREAADTQYF.

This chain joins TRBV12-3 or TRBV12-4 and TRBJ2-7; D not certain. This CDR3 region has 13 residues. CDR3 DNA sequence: TGTGTCTGCAGTGGCAGGAGCTCCTACGAGCAGTACTTC. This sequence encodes CVCSGRSSYEQYF.

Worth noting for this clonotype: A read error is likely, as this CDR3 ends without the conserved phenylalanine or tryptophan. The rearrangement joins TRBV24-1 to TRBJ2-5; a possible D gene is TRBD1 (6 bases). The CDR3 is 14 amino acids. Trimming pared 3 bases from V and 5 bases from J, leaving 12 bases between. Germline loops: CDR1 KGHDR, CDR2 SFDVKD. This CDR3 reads CATSDDGQTETQYL. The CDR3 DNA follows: TGTGCCACCAGTGATGATGGACAGACTGAGACCCAGTACTTA.

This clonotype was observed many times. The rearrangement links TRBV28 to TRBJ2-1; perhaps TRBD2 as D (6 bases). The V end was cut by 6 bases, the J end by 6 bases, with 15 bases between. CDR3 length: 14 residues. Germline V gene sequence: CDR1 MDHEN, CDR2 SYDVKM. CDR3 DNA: TGTGCCAGCAGACTCGGCGGGGCGGGCAATGAGCAGTTCTTC. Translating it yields CASRLGGAGNEQFF.

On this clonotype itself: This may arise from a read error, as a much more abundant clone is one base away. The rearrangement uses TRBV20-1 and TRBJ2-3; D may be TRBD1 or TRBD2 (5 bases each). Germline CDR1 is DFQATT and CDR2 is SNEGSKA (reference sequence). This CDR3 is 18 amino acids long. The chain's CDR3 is CSARDHTPTGTTTDMQYF. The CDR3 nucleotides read TGCAGTGCTAGAGACCATACTCCGACGGGGACCACCACAGATATGCAGTATTTT.

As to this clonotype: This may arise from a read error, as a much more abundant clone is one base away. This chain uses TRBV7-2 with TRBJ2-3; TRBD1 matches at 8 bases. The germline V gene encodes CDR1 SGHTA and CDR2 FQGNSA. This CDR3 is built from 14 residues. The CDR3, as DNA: TGTGCCAGCAGCTTAGACCAGGGGGCAGATACGCGGTATTTT. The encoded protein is CASSLDQGADTRYF.

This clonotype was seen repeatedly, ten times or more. The CDR3 here is CASSLDVGDNEQFF. The CDR3 DNA sequence: TGTGCCAGCAGCTTGGATGTCGGGGACAATGAGCAGTTCTTC. V is TRBV5-6 and J is TRBJ2-1; weak D call: TRBD2 (5 bases). The CDR3 contains 14 residues. Deletions cut 0 bases from V and 5 bases from J, with 9 bases between. CDR1 and CDR2 (germline): SGHDT, YYEEEE.